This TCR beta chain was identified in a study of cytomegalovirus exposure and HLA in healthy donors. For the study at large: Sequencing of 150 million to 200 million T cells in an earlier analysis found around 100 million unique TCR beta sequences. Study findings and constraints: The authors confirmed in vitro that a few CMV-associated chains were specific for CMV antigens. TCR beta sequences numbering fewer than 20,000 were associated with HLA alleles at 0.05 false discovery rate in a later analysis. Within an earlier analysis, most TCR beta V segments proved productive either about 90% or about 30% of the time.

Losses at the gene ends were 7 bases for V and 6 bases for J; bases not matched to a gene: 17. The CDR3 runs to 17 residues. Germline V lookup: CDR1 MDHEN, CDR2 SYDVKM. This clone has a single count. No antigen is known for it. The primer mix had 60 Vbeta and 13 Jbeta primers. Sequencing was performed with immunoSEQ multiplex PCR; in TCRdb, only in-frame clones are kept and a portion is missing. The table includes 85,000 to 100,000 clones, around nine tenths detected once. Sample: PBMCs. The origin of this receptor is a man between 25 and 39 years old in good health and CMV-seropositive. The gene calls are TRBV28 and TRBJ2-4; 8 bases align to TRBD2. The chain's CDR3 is CASKPPGLGPPGNIQYF. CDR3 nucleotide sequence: TGTGCCAGCAAGCCGCCGGGACTAGGGCCCCCAGGAAACATTCAGTACTTC.